The 32 T cell receptor beta chains listed next were all sequenced from one sample in a study of synovial regulatory T cells in juvenile arthritis. Only in-frame clones appear in the TCRdb table, and some are missing; sequencing was by immunoSEQ multiplex PCR. This sample's table has about 2,500 clones. The synovial samples were synovial fluid, paired with peripheral blood from each active arthritis patient. Sequenced material: Treg cells from the synovium. These receptors originate from a donor younger than 30 with juvenile idiopathic arthritis.

This clone is medium-sized (0.01 to 0.1%) by frequency. The chain employs TRBV6-1 and TRBJ2-7; TCRdb outputs TRBD1, but without DNA this stays unchecked. The CDR3 totals 13 residues. The coding DNA is unavailable. The germline CDR1 and CDR2 sequences are MNHNS and SASEGT. CDR3 region: CASSSDRNYEQYF.

This clone is labeled medium-sized based on frequency. This chain links TRBV10-3 with TRBJ2-1. This CDR3 comprises 16 residues. No DNA sequence was recorded. Germline loops: CDR1 ENHRY, CDR2 SYGVKD. This chain's CDR3 is CAISENGGNLYNEQFF.

This clone is identified as medium-sized from frequency. V is TRBV5-1 and J is TRBJ2-4; as DNA is missing, the TRBD1 call by TCRdb cannot be tested. In germline, CDR1 is SGHRS, CDR2 YFSETQ. The CDR3 is 18 residues long. The nucleotide record is missing. The CDR3 sequence: CASSLEPGQGRPKNIQYF.

This clone counts as medium-sized by frequency. The V call is TRBV2, the J call TRBJ2-7; the TRBD1 assignment by TCRdb is unverifiable without DNA. Germline V gives CDR1 SNHLY, CDR2 FYNNEI. This CDR3 spans 13 amino acids. The DNA sequence is not available. The CDR3 reads CASRMTGGYEQYF.

This clone is called medium-sized based on its frequency. The chain links TRBV6-1 to TRBJ1-4; TCRdb names TRBD1, which stays unverified in the absence of DNA. CDR3 length equals 15 residues. The DNA is unrecorded. CDR1 and CDR2 from the germline V gene are MNHNS and SASEGT. CDR3 loop: CASSEPGTGIGKLFF.

This clone counts as medium-sized by frequency. This chain connects TRBV19 to TRBJ2-7; TCRdb picks TRBD1, but there is no DNA to check that call. CDR3 length: 17 residues. There is no recorded DNA. Germline V gene lookup returns CDR1 LNHDA and CDR2 SQIVND (reference sequence). The CDR3: CASSLRSGTGGGNQQYF. Variable domain in full (rest from reference TRBV19 and TRBJ2-7): DGGITQSPKYLFRKEGQNVTLSCEQNLNHDAMYWYRQDPGQGLRLIYYSQIVNDFQKGDIAEGYSVSREKKESFPLTVTSAQKNPTAFYLCASSLRSGTGGGNQQYFGPGTRLTVT.

By frequency, this clone is medium-sized (0.01 to 0.1%). The CDR3 sequence is CASSLGGAGANVLTF. The chain carries TRBV11-2 and TRBJ2-6; there is no DNA to check the TCRdb D call of TRBD2. This CDR3 contains 15 residues. DNA is not on record. Germline loops: CDR1 SGHAT, CDR2 FQNNGV.

According to its frequency, this clone is medium-sized (0.01 to 0.1%). The chain uses TRBV5-1 and TRBJ2-3; TCRdb gives TRBD2 as the D gene, but with no DNA this cannot be confirmed. CDR3 size: 15 residues. No DNA accompanies this entry. CDR1 is SGHRS, CDR2 YFSETQ, per germline. The CDR3 here is CASSLTSGSTDTQYF.

Measured by frequency, this clone is medium-sized. The chain carries TRBV5-1 and TRBJ1-4. The germline CDR1 and CDR2 sequences are SGHRS and YFSETQ. This CDR3 region has 16 residues. No nucleotide data were recorded. The chain's CDR3 is CASSDWGRGANEKLFF.

This clone is labeled medium-sized (0.01 to 0.1%) based on frequency. This rearrangement joins TRBV6-5 to TRBJ1-2; TCRdb picks TRBD1, but there is no DNA to check that call. CDR3 length: 14 residues. DNA for this receptor is not on file. Germline CDR1 reads MNHEY; CDR2 reads SVGAGI. This CDR3 is CASSRTDKSYGYTF.

Considering frequency, this clone is medium-sized. This CDR3 is CSVGTGVTEAFF. This chain joins TRBV29-1 and TRBJ1-1; the D call of TRBD1 rests on TCRdb alone, since no DNA is present to check it. The CDR3 is 12 amino acids. No DNA accompanies this entry. Germline lookup yields CDR1 SQVTM and CDR2 ANQGSEA.

This clone counts as medium-sized by frequency. The chain links TRBV5-1 to TRBJ2-7; TCRdb's D call of TRBD1 is untestable without DNA. The length of the CDR3 is 12 residues. No DNA sequence is on record. Germline V gene data show CDR1 as SGHRS and CDR2 as YFSETQ. The CDR3 loop is CASSLGGYEQYF.

This clone shows up as medium-sized by frequency. This sequence joins TRBV7-2 and TRBJ2-7. Looked up from germline, CDR1 is SGHTA and CDR2 is FQGNSA. CDR3 length equals 12 residues. The DNA is not on file. CDR3 protein: CASSLLTYEQYF.

Frequency places this clone as medium-sized. The gene calls are TRBV2 and TRBJ2-6; checking the TCRdb D call of TRBD2 is not possible without DNA. This CDR3 is 16 amino acids long. This entry has no DNA. CDR1 and CDR2 from the germline V gene are SNHLY and FYNNEI. CDR3 amino acids: CASSGLAGVGANVLTF.

According to its frequency, this clone is medium-sized. V is TRBV5-4 and J is TRBJ2-1; TCRdb's D call of TRBD2 is untestable without DNA. Germline values: CDR1 SGHNT, CDR2 YYREEE (reference sequence). The CDR3 sequence is 17 residues long. Nucleotide data are not available. This CDR3 reads CASRPSGRTLPYNEQFF.

This clone is medium-sized by frequency. This CDR3 reads CASRPRGGGAYEQYF. The chain is built from TRBV19 and TRBJ2-7; the TCRdb D gene call, TRBD2, has no DNA to confirm it. Germline V lookup: CDR1 LNHDA, CDR2 SQIVND (reference sequence). The CDR3 contains 15 residues. DNA is not on record.

This clone ranks as medium-sized in terms of frequency. This chain uses TRBV29-1 with TRBJ1-1. Per the germline V gene, CDR1 is SQVTM and CDR2 is ANQGSEA. CDR3 length: 11 amino acids. DNA for this receptor is not on file. The CDR3 loop is CSVCPAAEAFF.

Frequency places this clone as medium-sized. The V call is TRBV13, the J call TRBJ2-1; the TRBD2 assignment by TCRdb is unverifiable without DNA. The CDR3 consists of 11 residues. No DNA is listed. Germline CDR1 and CDR2: PRHDT and FYEKMQ (reference sequence). CDR3 loop: CASSRSREQFF.

In terms of frequency, this clone is medium-sized. The V gene is TRBV4-1, the J gene TRBJ2-1; as DNA is missing, the TRBD2 call by TCRdb cannot be tested. CDR1 and CDR2 (germline): MGHRA, YSYEKL. This CDR3 has 20 residues. The DNA is not on file. CDR3 region: CASSQDALAGGTGSYNEQFF.

This clone is classed as medium-sized by frequency. The chain combines TRBV19 with TRBJ2-1; TCRdb's assignment of TRBD2 cannot be checked, as there is no DNA. The CDR3 covers 13 residues. Only the protein is on record. Germline loops: CDR1 LNHDA, CDR2 SQIVND (reference sequence). CDR3 protein: CASSRPGLISQFF.

Frequency places this clone as medium-sized. V and J are TRBV6-5 and TRBJ1-2. The CDR3 sequence is 14 residues long. There is no recorded DNA. Germline V gene sequence: CDR1 MNHEY, CDR2 SVGAGI. CDR3: CASCVAGGGYGYTF.

According to its frequency, this clone is medium-sized (0.01 to 0.1%). This chain uses TRBV5-1 with TRBJ2-2; TCRdb selects TRBD2, and the lack of DNA leaves this call unchecked. CDR1 and CDR2 (germline): SGHRS, YFSETQ. The CDR3 covers 16 residues. No DNA has been recorded. The chain's CDR3 is CASSRPRAGDTGELFF. Together with reference TRBV5-1 and TRBJ2-2, the CDR3 gives the full variable domain: KAGVTQTPRYLIKTRGQQVTLSCSPISGHRSVSWYQQTPGQGLQFLFEYFSETQRNKGNFPGRFSGRQFSNSRSEMNVSTLELGDSALYLCASSRPRAGDTGELFFGEGSRLTVL.

Considering frequency, this clone is medium-sized. The rearrangement joins TRBV11-2 to TRBJ2-3; TCRdb gives TRBD2 as the D gene, but with no DNA this cannot be confirmed. The CDR3 contains 14 residues. The coding DNA is unavailable. Germline CDR1 and CDR2: SGHAT and FQNNGV. The CDR3 spells CASSLLAGADTQYF.

Measured by frequency, this clone is medium-sized. The chain employs TRBV7-9 and TRBJ1-1. The CDR3 length is 16 residues. No DNA sequence is on record. CDR1 is SEHNR, CDR2 FQNEAQ, per germline (reference sequence). CDR3 amino acids: CASSAYLTSLNTEAFF.

This clone is deemed medium-sized by its frequency. The gene calls are TRBV6-4 and TRBJ2-1; absent DNA, TCRdb's TRBD1 call cannot be checked. CDR3 length: 15 amino acids. Only the protein is available. Germline V gene data show CDR1 as MRHNA and CDR2 as SNTAGT. CDR3 amino acids: CASSDGGTGDNEQFF.

This clone is medium-sized by frequency. The gene calls are TRBV14 and TRBJ1-2. CDR1 and CDR2 (germline): SGHDN, FVKESK. The CDR3 consists of 13 residues. The DNA is not on file. This CDR3 is CASSHRGIYGYTF.

By frequency, this clone is medium-sized. This chain connects TRBV14 to TRBJ2-1; the TCRdb D gene call, TRBD2, has no DNA to confirm it. Germline-derived CDR1 and CDR2 are SGHDN and FVKESK. The CDR3 loop spans 16 amino acids. This entry has no DNA. The CDR3 loop is CASSQVAGQGGDEQFF. The complete variable domain, with remaining parts taken from reference TRBV14 and TRBJ2-1, reads EAGVTQFPSHSVIEKGQTVTLRCDPISGHDNLYWYRRVMGKEIKFLLHFVKESKQDESGMPNNRFLAERTGGTYSTLKVQPAELEDSGVYFCASSQVAGQGGDEQFFGPGTRLTVL.

According to its frequency, this clone is medium-sized. This chain connects TRBV30 to TRBJ1-6. The CDR3 runs to 13 residues. No DNA has been recorded. Germline lookup yields CDR1 GTSNPN and CDR2 SVGIG (reference sequence). The CDR3 region is CAWSERNNSPLHF.

Frequency places this clone as medium-sized. The gene calls are TRBV19 and TRBJ1-5; the TRBD1 assignment by TCRdb is unverifiable without DNA. The CDR3 covers 14 residues. The DNA is not on file. In germline, CDR1 is LNHDA, CDR2 SQIVND (reference sequence). CDR3 amino acids: CASRDRGVGQPQHF.

This clone is labeled medium-sized based on frequency. The J gene is TRBJ2-3, the V gene TRBV5-1; TCRdb's D call, TRBD2, is unchecked because there is no DNA. The CDR3 contains 16 residues. Only the protein is available. Germline CDR1 SGHRS, CDR2 YFSETQ. The CDR3 sequence: CASSTLAGGFTDTQYF. The variable domain in full, with the rest retrieved from reference TRBV5-1 and TRBJ2-3, is KAGVTQTPRYLIKTRGQQVTLSCSPISGHRSVSWYQQTPGQGLQFLFEYFSETQRNKGNFPGRFSGRQFSNSRSEMNVSTLELGDSALYLCASSTLAGGFTDTQYFGPGTRLTVL.

This clone ranks as medium-sized in terms of frequency. The V call is TRBV5-1, the J call TRBJ2-5; the TRBD1 assignment by TCRdb is unverifiable without DNA. This CDR3 is built from 13 residues. No DNA is listed. Germline V gene sequence: CDR1 SGHRS, CDR2 YFSETQ. The CDR3 loop is CASRGQLQETQYF.

Judged by frequency, this clone is medium-sized. The V call is TRBV4-1, the J call TRBJ2-3; TCRdb's assignment of TRBD2 cannot be checked, as there is no DNA. Looked up from germline, CDR1 is MGHRA and CDR2 is YSYEKL. This CDR3 contains 17 residues. This entry has no DNA. CDR3: CASSQAWTSGSTDTQYF.